This TCR beta chain is drawn from a study of neoadjuvant anti-PD-1 for oral cavity cancer. Study background: Patients without progression got a fourth dose around day 43.

As to time point: after neoadjuvant nivolumab, at surgical resection. The germline V gene has CDR1 SQVTM and CDR2 ANQGSEA. The CDR3 loop spans 12 amino acids. V was pared by 3 bases and J by 10 bases, with 6 bases of the junction left unmatched. Data came from immunoSEQ multiplex PCR; TCRdb stores just in-frame clones and leaves some out. The sample has about 5,800 clones, roughly three fifths seen once. The chain has TRBV29-1 and TRBJ2-1; TRBD2 matches at 7 bases. Sample: tumor tissue, taken after nivolumab (anti-PD-1) treatment. The origin of this receptor is a person between 35 and 79 years old with oral cavity squamous cell carcinoma. The CDR3 sequence is CSVELRAGEQFF. The CDR3 coding sequence is TGCAGCGTTGAGCTAAGAGCGGGAGAGCAGTTCTTC.